The text below deals with one T cell receptor beta chain. The CDR3 runs 16 residues. This specimen belongs to a study of T cell changes during pregnancy in multiple sclerosis. Assay used: immunoSEQ multiplex PCR; TCRdb lists only in-frame clones, some missing. The table records about 130,000 clones, less than 97% of them present only once. The chain combines TRBV21-1 with TRBJ2-5; TRBD1, the table's D call, lacks a check against the DNA. TRBV21-1 is a known pseudogene. The clonotype comes from a female donor with multiple sclerosis, enrolled in a pregnancy study. Sequenced here: peripheral blood, sampled after pregnancy. The CDR3 DNA sequence: TGTGCCAGCAGCATGTTTTTCCGGGACAGGAAAGAGACCCAGTACTTC. It encodes CASSMFFRDRKETQYF.